These 3 T cell receptor beta chains originate from one sample sequenced in a study of blood T cell repertoires in COVID-19. TCRdb's table, derived via immunoSEQ multiplex PCR, lists solely in-frame clones and lacks some. This repertoire shows about 110,000 clones, 70% to 90% found once; its top ten account for roughly 8.4%. The sequencing sample was made of peripheral blood. Receptors were obtained from a woman aged 70-85 years who had recovered from COVID-19.

The V and J genes are TRBV27 and TRBJ1-6, with 9 bases aligning to TRBD1. This CDR3 comprises 14 residues. Germline trimming cut 6 bases from V and 9 bases from J; bases unmatched to any gene: 6. In germline, CDR1 is MNHEY, CDR2 SMNVEV (reference sequence). The chain's CDR3 is CASRWGTGSSPLHF. The CDR3 coding sequence is TGTGCCAGCAGATGGGGGACAGGGAGTTCACCCCTCCACTTT.

J is TRBJ2-1 and V is TRBV7-7; D not certain. CDR1 and CDR2 (germline): SSHAT, FNYEAQ (reference sequence). The CDR3 has 11 amino acids. This chain's CDR3 is CASRFRGEQFF. CDR3 in DNA: TGTGCTAGCCGCTTCCGAGGTGAGCAGTTCTTC.

This clone was counted a single time. This chain connects TRBV6-5 to TRBJ1-1; TRBD1 might be the D (5 bases). Per the germline V gene, CDR1 is MNHEY and CDR2 is SVGAGI. CDR3 length equals 12 residues. V was trimmed by 7 bases and J by 9 bases, leaving 15 bases between them. CDR3 region: CASMRGSGKAFF. CDR3 nucleotide sequence: TGTGCCAGCATGCGGGGGAGCGGAAAAGCTTTCTTT.